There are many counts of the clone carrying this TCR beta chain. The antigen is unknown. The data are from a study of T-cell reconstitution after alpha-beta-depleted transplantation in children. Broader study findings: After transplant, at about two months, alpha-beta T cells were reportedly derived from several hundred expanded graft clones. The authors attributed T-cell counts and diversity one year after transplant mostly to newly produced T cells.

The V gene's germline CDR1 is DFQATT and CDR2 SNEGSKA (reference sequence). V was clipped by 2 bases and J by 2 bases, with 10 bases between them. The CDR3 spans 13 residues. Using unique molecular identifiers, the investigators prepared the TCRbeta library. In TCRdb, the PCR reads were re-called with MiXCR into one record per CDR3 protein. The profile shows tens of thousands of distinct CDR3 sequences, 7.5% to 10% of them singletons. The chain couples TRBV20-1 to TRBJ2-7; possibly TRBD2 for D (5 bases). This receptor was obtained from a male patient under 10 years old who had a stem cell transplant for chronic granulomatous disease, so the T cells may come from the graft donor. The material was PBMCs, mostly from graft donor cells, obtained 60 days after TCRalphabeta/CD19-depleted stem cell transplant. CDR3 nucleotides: TGCAGTGCTAGACCGGGGTGGACCTACGAGCAGTACTTC. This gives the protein CSARPGWTYEQYF.